This T cell receptor beta chain derives from a study of identical twins. Broader study findings: Memory repertoires lacked the insertion deficit that abundant cord blood beta clonotypes showed. Models predicted too little out-of-frame TCR alpha sharing in monozygotic twins.

Healthy Caucasian individuals made up all the donors. In this sample, this clonotype turned up a few times. Its antigen is unknown. With template switching, a universal primer site was added, and the cDNA carried unique molecular identifiers. One entry per CDR3 protein results from TCRdb running MiXCR on the 5' RACE reads. The table has approximately 220,000 distinct CDR3 sequences, around a tenth seen once; the top ten hold about 5.5%. V shed 4 bases and J 5 bases; nucleotides not matched to a gene: 9. The CDR3 spans 16 residues. Germline loops: CDR1 SGHAT, CDR2 FQNNGV. The TCR sequence derives from a woman aged 18-29 years in good health. The J gene is TRBJ2-5, the V gene TRBV11-2; 11 bases are a match to TRBD1. The sequenced sample was memory (CD45RO+) T cells sorted from blood. DNA for the CDR3: TGTGCCAGCAGCTCCCTAGGACAGGGGGCATCCGAGACCCAGTACTTC. Its protein is CASSSLGQGASETQYF.